The source of this T cell receptor (beta chain) is a study of blood T cell repertoires in COVID-19. Study at large: Samples taken during acute and convalescent COVID-19 were collected in the United States, Italy and Spain. PBMCs, B-cell-depleted T cells, or T cells were the source of the cDNA or gDNA that made up the material.

Authors' methods: Nucleated cell number was recorded as an estimate derived from reference gene primer amplification. Clones were sequenced by immunoSEQ multiplex PCR, and TCRdb holds only the in-frame ones, with some missing. The V and J calls and clone size were taken over from that table, and D and trimming were inferred from the DNA. Of about 430,000 clones in the sample, approximately 90% were seen once. The germline CDR1 and CDR2 sequences are SQVTM and ANQGSEA. V trimming: 7 bases; J trimming: 4 bases; junction bases outside the gene matches: 8. The CDR3 is 13 residues long. Grouping used clinical history reported by participants in a survey and questionnaire.

Sequenced input: PBMCs or T cells enriched from blood (not recorded which). This chain links TRBV29-1 with TRBJ2-3; 7 nucleotides line up with TRBD1. The sequence was collected from a woman aged 18-30 years who had been exposed to COVID-19. This CDR3 is CSAAPTGADTQYF. The CDR3 DNA sequence: TGCAGCGCCGCCCCTACAGGGGCAGATACGCAGTATTTT.